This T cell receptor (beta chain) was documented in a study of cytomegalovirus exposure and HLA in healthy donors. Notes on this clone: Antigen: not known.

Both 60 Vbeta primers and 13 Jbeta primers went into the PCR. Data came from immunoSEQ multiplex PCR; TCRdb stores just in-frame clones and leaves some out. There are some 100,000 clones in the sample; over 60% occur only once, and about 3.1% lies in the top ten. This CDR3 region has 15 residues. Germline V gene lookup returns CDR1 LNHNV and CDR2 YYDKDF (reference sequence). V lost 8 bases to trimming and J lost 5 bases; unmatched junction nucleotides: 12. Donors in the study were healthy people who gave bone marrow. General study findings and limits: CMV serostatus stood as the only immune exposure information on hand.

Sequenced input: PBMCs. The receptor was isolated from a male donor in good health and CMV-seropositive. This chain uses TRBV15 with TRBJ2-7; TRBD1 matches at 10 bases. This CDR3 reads CATGVRGQGYDEQYF. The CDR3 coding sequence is TGTGCCACCGGCGTCCGGGGACAGGGGTATGACGAGCAGTACTTC. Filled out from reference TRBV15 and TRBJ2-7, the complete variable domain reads DAMVIQNPRYQVTQFGKPVTLSCSQTLNHNVMYWYQQKSSQAPKLLFHYYDKDFNNEADTPDNFQSRRPNTSFCFLDIRSPGLGDTAMYLCATGVRGQGYDEQYFGPGTRLTVT.